A single T cell receptor beta chain is shown here with its context. This specimen belongs to a study of CD8 T cells in Susac syndrome. Blood CD8+ and CD4+ T cells underwent high-throughput TCR beta sequencing. Healthy donors were controls matched for age and sex. Negative isolation was applied to CD8+ and CD4+ T cells, and FACS enrichment was applied to TEMRA cells. Roughly 0.45 to 1 ug RNA was reverse transcribed with random hexamers. The CDR3 of TCR beta was amplified by immunoSEQ multiplex PCR across 54 Vbeta and 13 Jbeta. One entry per CDR3 protein results from TCRdb running MiXCR on the immunoSEQ multiplex PCR reads. The sample carries roughly 150,000 distinct CDR3 sequences, about 91% recorded once. V was shortened by 4 bases and J by 9 bases, with 15 bases between the two germline ends. Germline CDR1 and CDR2: SGHTA and FQGTGA. CDR3 length equals 13 residues.

Sequenced material: CD4+ T cells from PBMCs. The J gene is TRBJ2-5, the V gene TRBV7-3, with unresolved D. This sequence was found in a human donor in good health. The CDR3 loop reads CASSSHPSGPQYF. CDR3 bases: TGTGCCAGCAGCTCGCACCCCAGTGGGCCCCAGTACTTC.